This T cell receptor beta chain was found in a study of response to subunit inactivated influenza vaccine. Germline assignment: CDR1 SGHVS and CDR2 FNYEAQ. V gave up 5 bases and J gave up 1 base, with 13 bases separating them. The CDR3 is made up of 15 amino acids. As regards this clonotype: Its antigen is as yet unknown.

TCRdb ran MiXCR on the RT-PCR reads and lists one entry per CDR3 protein. The sample contains more than 400,000 distinct CDR3 sequences, around 7.7% of which appear only once. General study results and limits: The authors suggested that every seasonal influenza vaccination recruits few new T cells.

This receptor was identified in a man between 45 and 75 years old who received an inactivated influenza vaccine. V usage is TRBV7-6 and J usage is TRBJ2-3, with TRBD1 as a possible D gene (5 bases). Sequenced material: PBMCs from blood, taken around 2 years after vaccination. CDR3 sequence: CASSNVVGGTDTQYF. CDR3 DNA sequence: TGTGCCAGCAGCAATGTGGTAGGGGGCACAGATACGCAGTATTTT.